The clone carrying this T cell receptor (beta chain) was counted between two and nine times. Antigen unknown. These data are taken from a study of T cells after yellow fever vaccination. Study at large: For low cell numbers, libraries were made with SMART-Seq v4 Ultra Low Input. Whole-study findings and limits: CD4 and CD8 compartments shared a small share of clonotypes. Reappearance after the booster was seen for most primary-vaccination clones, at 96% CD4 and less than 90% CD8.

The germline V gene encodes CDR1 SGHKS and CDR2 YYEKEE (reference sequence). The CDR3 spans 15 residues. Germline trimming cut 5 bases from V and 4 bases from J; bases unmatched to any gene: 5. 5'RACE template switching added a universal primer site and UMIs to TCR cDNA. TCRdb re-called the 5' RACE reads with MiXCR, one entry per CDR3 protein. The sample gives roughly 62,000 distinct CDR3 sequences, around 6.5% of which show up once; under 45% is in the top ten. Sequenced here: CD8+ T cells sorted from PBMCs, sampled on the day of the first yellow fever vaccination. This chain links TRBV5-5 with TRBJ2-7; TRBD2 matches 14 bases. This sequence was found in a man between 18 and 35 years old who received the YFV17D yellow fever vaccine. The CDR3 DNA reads TGTGCCAGCAGTTACGGACTAGCGGGGGGATACGAGCAGTACTTC. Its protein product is CASSYGLAGGYEQYF.